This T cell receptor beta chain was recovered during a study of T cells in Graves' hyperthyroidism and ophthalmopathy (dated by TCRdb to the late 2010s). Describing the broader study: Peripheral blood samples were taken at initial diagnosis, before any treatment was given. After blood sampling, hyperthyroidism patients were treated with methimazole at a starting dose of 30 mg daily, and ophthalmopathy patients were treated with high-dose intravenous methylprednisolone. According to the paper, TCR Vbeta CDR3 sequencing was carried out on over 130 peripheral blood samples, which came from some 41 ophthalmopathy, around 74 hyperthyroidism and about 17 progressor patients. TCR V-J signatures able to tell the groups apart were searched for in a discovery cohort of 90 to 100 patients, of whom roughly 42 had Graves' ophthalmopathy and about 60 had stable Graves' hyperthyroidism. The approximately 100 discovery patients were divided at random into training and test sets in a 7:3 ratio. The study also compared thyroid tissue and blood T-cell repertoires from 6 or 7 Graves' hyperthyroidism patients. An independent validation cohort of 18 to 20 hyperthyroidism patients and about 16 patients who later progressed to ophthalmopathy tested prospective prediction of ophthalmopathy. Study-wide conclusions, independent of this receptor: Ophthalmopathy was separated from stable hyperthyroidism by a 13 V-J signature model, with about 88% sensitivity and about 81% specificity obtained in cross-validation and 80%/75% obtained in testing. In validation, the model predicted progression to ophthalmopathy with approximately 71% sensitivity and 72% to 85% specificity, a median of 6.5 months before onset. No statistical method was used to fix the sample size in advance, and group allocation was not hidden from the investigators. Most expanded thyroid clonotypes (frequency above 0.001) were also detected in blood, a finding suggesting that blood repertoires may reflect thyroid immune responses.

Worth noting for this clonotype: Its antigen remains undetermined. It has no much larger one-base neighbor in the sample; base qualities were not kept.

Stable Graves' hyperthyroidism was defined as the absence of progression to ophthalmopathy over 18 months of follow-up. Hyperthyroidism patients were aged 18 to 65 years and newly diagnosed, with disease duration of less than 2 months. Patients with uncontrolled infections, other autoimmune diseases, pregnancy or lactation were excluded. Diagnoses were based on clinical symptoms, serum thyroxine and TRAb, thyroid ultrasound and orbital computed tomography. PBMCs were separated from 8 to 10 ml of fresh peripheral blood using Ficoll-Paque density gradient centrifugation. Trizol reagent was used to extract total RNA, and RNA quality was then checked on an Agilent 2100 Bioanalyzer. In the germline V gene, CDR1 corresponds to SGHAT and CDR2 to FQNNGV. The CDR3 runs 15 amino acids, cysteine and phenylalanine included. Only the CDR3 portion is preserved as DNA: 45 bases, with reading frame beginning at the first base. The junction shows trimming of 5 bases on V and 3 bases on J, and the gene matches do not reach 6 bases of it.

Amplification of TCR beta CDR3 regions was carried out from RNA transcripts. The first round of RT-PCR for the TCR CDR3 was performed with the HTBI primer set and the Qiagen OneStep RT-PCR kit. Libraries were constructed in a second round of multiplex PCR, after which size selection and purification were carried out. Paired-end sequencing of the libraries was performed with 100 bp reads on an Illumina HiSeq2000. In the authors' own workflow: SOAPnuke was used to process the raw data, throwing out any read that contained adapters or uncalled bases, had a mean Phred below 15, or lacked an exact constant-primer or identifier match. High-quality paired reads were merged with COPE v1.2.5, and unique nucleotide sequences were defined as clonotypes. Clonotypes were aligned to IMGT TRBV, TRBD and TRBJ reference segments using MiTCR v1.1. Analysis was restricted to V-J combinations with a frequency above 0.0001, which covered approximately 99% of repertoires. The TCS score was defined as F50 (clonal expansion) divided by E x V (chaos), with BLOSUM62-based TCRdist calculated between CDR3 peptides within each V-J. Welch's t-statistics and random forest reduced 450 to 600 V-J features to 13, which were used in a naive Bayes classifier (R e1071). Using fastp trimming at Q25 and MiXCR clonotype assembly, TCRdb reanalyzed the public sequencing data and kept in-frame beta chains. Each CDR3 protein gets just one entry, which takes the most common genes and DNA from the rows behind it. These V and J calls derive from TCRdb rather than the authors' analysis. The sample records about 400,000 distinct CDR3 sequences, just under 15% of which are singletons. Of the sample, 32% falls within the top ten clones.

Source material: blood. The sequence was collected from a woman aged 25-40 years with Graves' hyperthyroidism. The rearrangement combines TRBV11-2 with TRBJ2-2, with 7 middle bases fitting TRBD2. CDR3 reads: CASSRTGGYTGELFF. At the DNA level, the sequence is TGTGCCAGCAGCCGGACGGGAGGTTACACCGGGGAGCTGTTTTTT.